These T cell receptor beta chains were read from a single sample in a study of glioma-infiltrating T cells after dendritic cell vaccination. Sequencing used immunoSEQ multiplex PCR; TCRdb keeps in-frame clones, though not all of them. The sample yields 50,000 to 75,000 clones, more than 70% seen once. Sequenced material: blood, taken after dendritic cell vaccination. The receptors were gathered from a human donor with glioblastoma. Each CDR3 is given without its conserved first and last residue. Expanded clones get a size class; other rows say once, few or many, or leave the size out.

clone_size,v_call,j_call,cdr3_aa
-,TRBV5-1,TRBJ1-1,ASSSGLTGTNTEAF
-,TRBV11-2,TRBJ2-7,ASRYIRDRGLGEQY
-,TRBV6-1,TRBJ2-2,ASSDRGTGAGELF
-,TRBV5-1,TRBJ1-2,ASSLATGADGYT
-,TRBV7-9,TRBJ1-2,ASSLGWSRVDGYT
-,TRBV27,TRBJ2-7,ASSLEDRSGEQY
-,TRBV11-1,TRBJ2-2,ASTTTSGTGELF
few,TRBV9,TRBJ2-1,ASSVGGGLSEQF
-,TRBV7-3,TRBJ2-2,ASSLQTGVMGELF
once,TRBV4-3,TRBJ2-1,ASSQWRGGLPKSSYNEQF
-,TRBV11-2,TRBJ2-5,ASSASGRGETQY
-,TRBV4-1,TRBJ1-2,ASSQFQGFNYGYT
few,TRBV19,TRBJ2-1,ASSIRLAPAEQF
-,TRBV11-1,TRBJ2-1,ASSISGSYNEQF
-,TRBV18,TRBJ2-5,ASSRRPLAGGKSETQY
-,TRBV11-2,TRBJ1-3,ASSLGPGVENTIY
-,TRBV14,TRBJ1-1,ASSQYRGQYNTEAF
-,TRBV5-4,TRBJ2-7,ASTRTGTYEQY
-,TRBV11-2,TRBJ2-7,ASSYDRRSSYEQY
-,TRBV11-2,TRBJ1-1,ASSRLNRDRGRGGAF
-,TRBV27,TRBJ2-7,ASTNDRGAKSYEQY
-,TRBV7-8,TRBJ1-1,ASKLKVGHKEAF
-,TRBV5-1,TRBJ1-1,ASSLSTGSKETEAF
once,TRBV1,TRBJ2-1,TSSQVTSGGANEQF
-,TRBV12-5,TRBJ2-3,ASGLARQGALSADTQY
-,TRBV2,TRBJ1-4,ASSERPVGGRGTNEKLF
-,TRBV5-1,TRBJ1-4,ASSQRGQANEKLF
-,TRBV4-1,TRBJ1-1,ASSRKDRENTEAF
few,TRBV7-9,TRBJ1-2,ASSDRGLYYGYT
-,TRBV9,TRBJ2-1,ASSVALARYNEQF
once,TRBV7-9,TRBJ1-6,ASSAPGQGYNSPLH
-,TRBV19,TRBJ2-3,ASSLSTDTQY
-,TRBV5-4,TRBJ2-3,ASSLGTSRSDTQY
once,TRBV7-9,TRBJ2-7,ASSGGRAPYEQY
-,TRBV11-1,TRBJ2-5,ASSPSPVRRDQETQY
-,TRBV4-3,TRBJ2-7,ASSQEVSGVIYEQY
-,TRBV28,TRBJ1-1,ASSDGQANTEAF
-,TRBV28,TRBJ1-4,ASTYTGLTNEKLF
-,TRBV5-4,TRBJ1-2,ASSIDSRGRGRGYT
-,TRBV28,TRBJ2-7,ASSPHLGQSYEQY
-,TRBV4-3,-,ASSQETGQRPYEQY
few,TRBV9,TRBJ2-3,ASSVSPARRTSTDTQY
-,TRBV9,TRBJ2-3,ASGGVSTDTQY
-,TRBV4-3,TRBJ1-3,ASSQGSGPNSGNTIY
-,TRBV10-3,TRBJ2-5,AINPGGRDGQTQY
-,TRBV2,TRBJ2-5,ASSKSGGGGWETQY
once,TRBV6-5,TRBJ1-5,ASSYKQGAGQPQH
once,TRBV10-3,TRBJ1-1,AIRRDREGTEAF
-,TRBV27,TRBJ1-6,ASSFFTGTANSPLH
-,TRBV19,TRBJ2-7,ASSIDSRSPLGEQY